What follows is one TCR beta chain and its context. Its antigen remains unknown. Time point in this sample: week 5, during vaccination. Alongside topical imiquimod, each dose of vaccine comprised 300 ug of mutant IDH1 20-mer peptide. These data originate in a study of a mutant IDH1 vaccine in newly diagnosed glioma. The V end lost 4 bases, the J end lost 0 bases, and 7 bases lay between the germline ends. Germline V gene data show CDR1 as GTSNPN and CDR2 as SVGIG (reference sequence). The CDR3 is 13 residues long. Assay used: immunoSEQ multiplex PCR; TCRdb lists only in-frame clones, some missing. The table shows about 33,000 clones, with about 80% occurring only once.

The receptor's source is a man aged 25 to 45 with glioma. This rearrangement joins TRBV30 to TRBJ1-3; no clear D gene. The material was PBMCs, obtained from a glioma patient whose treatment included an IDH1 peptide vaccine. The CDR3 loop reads CAWKVHSGNTIYF. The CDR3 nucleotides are TGTGCCTGGAAGGTGCACTCTGGAAACACCATATATTTT.